The rows below give T cell receptor beta chains drawn from one sample of a study of T cells in Graves' hyperthyroidism and ophthalmopathy. In TCRdb, the multiplex PCR reads were re-called with MiXCR into one record per CDR3 protein. The sample records 480,000 or so distinct CDR3 sequences, approximately 48% being singletons. The material sequenced was peripheral blood or thyroid tissue (not recorded which). The source is an adult woman with Graves' disease, either hyperthyroidism or ophthalmopathy (not recorded which). CDR3s include the opening cysteine and the closing phenylalanine or tryptophan.

TRBV19 | CASSESEETEAFF
TRBV7-9 | CASSLMGESGNTF
TRBV29-1 | CSVASARSYEQYF
TRBV9 | CASSVSLAPLNYGYTF
TRBV10-3 | CAISDRTYNSPLHF
TRBV27 | CASSPRTGNTEAFF
TRBV25-1 | CASKWGQGKAPLHF
TRBV6-5 | CASSYDPGTEAFF
TRBV14 | CASSQGRGATGNTIYF
TRBV5-1 | CASSSEGRAHTEAFF
TRBV20-1 | CSARDGQGYDEHF
TRBV19 | CASSPGARTGELFF
TRBV2 | CASSEGGGFEPQYF
TRBV15 | CATSTSGTYEQYF
TRBV7-2 | CASSSSLTSGNTIYF
TRBV19 | CASSRGQPGVGEEKLFF
TRBV7-9 | CASIRLAGGAGELFF
TRBV20-1 | CSAEDRGRGNQPQHF
TRBV2 | CASSERASYEQYF
TRBV7-6 | CASSARDSITYEQYF
TRBV4-2 | CASSQVVASGRNRQETQYF
TRBV10-3 | CAISARIEETQYF
TRBV20-1 | CSASQGRVVKTQYF
TRBV10-3 | CAIRSDSSGNTIYF
TRBV2 | CAIRLGDGETQYF
TRBV5-6 | CASSPGGGNYVYEQYF
TRBV29-1 | CACGGLRSPLHF
TRBV7-8 | CASSWTGWDGYTF
TRBV7-9 | CASSSYRGTEAFF
TRBV29-1 | CSVKDRATEAFF
TRBV19 | CASSPGTGVYQPQHF
TRBV28 | CASSLRREAWETQYF
TRBV7-2 | CASSPTRDNGYTF
TRBV20-1 | CSALGGASEKLFF
TRBV7-9 | CASSQQGTTGGNTF
TRBV7-8 | CASSLAFGDSGANVLTF
TRBV7-8 | CASSSISGAASYEQYF
TRBV7-9 | CASSFQIDRGILDEQYF
TRBV29-1 | CSVSGQMNTEAFF
TRBV12-3/TRBV12-4 | CASSLRTGGTEAFF
TRBV19 | CASGPGLASRETQYF
TRBV29-1 | CSLDENNYGYTF
TRBV6-1 | CASSEAFAGGGNQPQHF
TRBV7-2 | CASSLVGAVHTEAFF
TRBV7-9 | CASSLPTVEAEAFF
TRBV4-2 | CASSQEGGGGTEAFF
TRBV20-1 | CSARPTSGSLVYEQYF
TRBV29-1 | CSGQGFREAFF
TRBV3-1 | CASSQALSSWTGELFF
TRBV20-1 | CSARKVQGRETQYF
TRBV7-9 | CASSLGELTQYF
TRBV5-1 | CASSLRQEYGYTF